Each of the 20 T cell receptor beta chains below was sequenced from the same sample in a study of blood T cell repertoires in COVID-19. The method was immunoSEQ multiplex PCR; TCRdb's version includes in-frame clones alone and lacks a portion of them. The sample holds more than 450,000 clones, approximately 90% seen once. Sequences were obtained from PBMCs or T cells enriched from blood (not recorded which). These receptors were obtained from a woman between 18 and 29 years old who had recovered from COVID-19.

As DNA, the CDR3 is TGTGCCAGCAGTGCGGATGAAAAACTGTTTTTT. This gives the protein CASSADEKLFF. The gene calls are TRBV6-4 and TRBJ1-4; no clear D gene. The CDR3 consists of 11 residues. Germline values: CDR1 MRHNA, CDR2 SNTAGT. Trimming cost V 4 bases and J 6 bases, with 3 bases left between them.

V is TRBV5-1 and J is TRBJ1-1, with D tentatively TRBD1 (6 bases). This CDR3 has 14 amino acids. Trimming removed 0 bases from V and 5 bases from J, with 11 bases in between. Germline V lookup: CDR1 SGHRS, CDR2 YFSETQ. CDR3 coding DNA: TGCGCCAGCAGCTTGGGGGGGCTGAGGACTGAAGCTTTCTTT. Its protein is CASSLGGLRTEAFF.

The chain uses TRBV6-5 and TRBJ2-3; 8 bases line up with TRBD2. With V trimmed by 6 bases and J by 5 bases, 7 bases remained unmatched. The CDR3 is 14 residues long. The V gene's germline CDR1 is MNHEY and CDR2 SVGAGI. The CDR3 region has the DNA TGTGCCAGCAGACGGGGGGGGCCAGGAGATACGCAGTATTTT. It codes for CASRRGGPGDTQYF.

This chain connects TRBV5-4 to TRBJ1-1; D is possibly TRBD1 (6 bases). Germline loops: CDR1 SGHNT, CDR2 YYREEE (reference sequence). Between the trimmed V and J ends, which lost 4 bases and 4 bases, there was a span of 14 bases. This CDR3 region has 14 residues. Written as DNA, the CDR3 is TGTGCCAGCAGCCTGCAGGGGATTAGCACTGAAGCTTTCTTT. Protein: CASSLQGISTEAFF.

The V and J genes are TRBV5-1 and TRBJ1-2; D is possibly TRBD1 (5 bases). Trimming pared 0 bases from V and 7 bases from J, leaving 10 bases between. The CDR3 loop spans 13 amino acids. The germline gives CDR1 SGHRS, CDR2 YFSETQ. The CDR3 nucleotides read TGCGCCAGCAGCTTGGCCCAGGGTTCTGGCTACACCTTC. This encodes CASSLAQGSGYTF.

This clone was observed once. The chain links TRBV27 to TRBJ1-5; 9 bases match TRBD1. Germline V gene lookup returns CDR1 MNHEY and CDR2 SMNVEV (reference sequence). This CDR3 is built from 15 residues. With 6 bases clipped from V and 7 bases from J, the junction kept 10 bases outside the gene matches. In DNA, the CDR3 is TGTGCCAGCAGAGAACGCGGACAGGGGCAACAGCCCCAGCATTTT. This encodes CASRERGQGQQPQHF.

The V gene is TRBV2, the J gene TRBJ1-4, with 9 bases fitting TRBD1. Germline-derived CDR1 and CDR2 are SNHLY and FYNNEI. V lost 6 bases, J lost 8 bases, and 4 bases stayed unmatched. The CDR3 consists of 13 residues. CDR3 coding DNA: TGTGCCAGCAGGATTGGGACAGGGGAAAAACTGTTTTTT. Encoded protein: CASRIGTGEKLFF.

This clone was picked up one time. The chain links TRBV28 to TRBJ1-3; D might be TRBD1 (6 bases). Trimming left V 3 bases short and J 4 bases short, with 13 bases between. Germline CDR1 MDHEN, CDR2 SYDVKM. The CDR3 has 15 residues. Here the CDR3 reads CASSFGQTLGNTIYF. The CDR3, as DNA: TGTGCCAGCAGTTTTGGACAGACGCTAGGAAACACCATATATTTT.

The J gene is TRBJ1-6, the V gene TRBV12-5; 7 nucleotides align to TRBD1. Trimming at V came to 0 bases and at J to 11 bases, leaving 7 bases not matched to a gene. The germline CDR1 and CDR2 sequences are LGHNT and FRNRAP. CDR3 size: 15 residues. CDR3 loop: CASGLVRQGGTPLHF. As DNA, the CDR3 is TGTGCTAGTGGTTTGGTACGTCAGGGGGGTACACCCCTCCACTTT.

Here the CDR3 reads CSVVAGVNQPQHF. The DNA of the CDR3 is TGCAGCGTTGTCGCGGGGGTTAACCAGCCCCAGCATTTT. The gene calls are TRBV29-1 and TRBJ1-5, with D possibly being TRBD1 (5 bases). The CDR3 sequence is 13 residues long. Trimming removed 4 bases from V and 7 bases from J, with 14 bases in between. The germline V gene encodes CDR1 SQVTM and CDR2 ANQGSEA.

V usage is TRBV5-6 and J usage is TRBJ2-5, with TRBD1 matching over 8 bases. V trimming: 3 bases; J trimming: 0 bases; junction bases outside the gene matches: 7. This CDR3 is 16 amino acids long. In germline, CDR1 is SGHDT, CDR2 YYEEEE. The CDR3 reads CASSSRDRSHQETQYF. The CDR3 coding sequence is TGTGCCAGCAGCTCCCGGGACAGGAGCCACCAAGAGACCCAGTACTTC.

The gene calls are TRBV11-2 and TRBJ2-5; 7 nucleotides align to TRBD2. In germline, CDR1 is SGHAT, CDR2 FQNNGV. With V trimmed by 4 bases and J by 7 bases, 3 bases remained unmatched. This CDR3 is 12 amino acids long. CDR3: CASSYGGGTQYF. Written as DNA, the CDR3 is TGTGCCAGCAGCTATGGGGGGGGGACCCAGTACTTC. Using reference TRBV11-2 and TRBJ2-5 for the parts outside the CDR3, the full variable domain is EAGVAQSPRYKIIEKRQSVAFWCNPISGHATLYWYQQILGQGPKLLIQFQNNGVVDDSQLPKDRFSAERLKGVDSTLKIQPAKLEDSAVYLCASSYGGGTQYFGPGTRLLVL.

This clone is a singleton in its sample. The chain carries TRBV5-8 and TRBJ2-5; 7 nucleotides match TRBD1. J lost 5 bases, V lost 6 bases, and 16 bases had no gene match. The CDR3 has 16 residues. CDR1 and CDR2 (germline): SGHTS, YDEGEE. CDR3 DNA sequence: TGTGCCAGCATCCCTTATCAGGGGGTATCGAGGGAGACCCAGTACTTC. Translating it yields CASIPYQGVSRETQYF.

The genes are TRBV19 and TRBJ2-5; the match to TRBD2 covers 13 bases. J gave up 2 bases and V 3 bases, and 9 bases lay outside the gene matches. Germline V gene lookup returns CDR1 LNHDA and CDR2 SQIVND (reference sequence). The CDR3 spans 18 residues. In DNA, the CDR3 is TGTGCCAGTAGTATCTCATCGACGGGACTAGCGGGGCAAGAGACCCAGTACTTC. It yields the protein CASSISSTGLAGQETQYF.

The chain uses TRBV29-1 and TRBJ1-2, with TRBD1 identical over 9 bases. The junction had 9 bases not matched to a gene; V was cut back by 3 bases and J by 4 bases. The CDR3 loop spans 15 amino acids. Germline assignment: CDR1 SQVTM and CDR2 ANQGSEA. The CDR3 bases are TGCAGCGTTGAGACGGGACAGGGATGGGGCTATGGCTACACCTTC. It yields the protein CSVETGQGWGYGYTF.

This clone showed up just once. The chain uses TRBV5-1 and TRBJ1-1; 7 bases match TRBD1. In germline, CDR1 is SGHRS, CDR2 YFSETQ. Unmatched junction bases numbered 10, after V lost 3 bases and J lost 2 bases. This CDR3 has 16 amino acids. The CDR3 sequence is CASSSRTGGLNTEAFF. The CDR3 DNA follows: TGCGCCAGCAGCTCACGGACAGGCGGACTTAACACTGAAGCTTTCTTT. Full variable domain (outside the CDR3, taken from reference TRBV5-1 and TRBJ1-1): KAGVTQTPRYLIKTRGQQVTLSCSPISGHRSVSWYQQTPGQGLQFLFEYFSETQRNKGNFPGRFSGRQFSNSRSEMNVSTLELGDSALYLCASSSRTGGLNTEAFFGQGTRLTVV.

The chain joins TRBV11-2 to TRBJ1-1; unclear D gene. Germline V gene data show CDR1 as SGHAT and CDR2 as FQNNGV. This CDR3 has 15 amino acids. Between the trimmed V and J ends, which lost 0 bases and 7 bases, there was a span of 15 bases. CDR3 protein: CASSLDLGREGEAFF. The CDR3 DNA reads as TGTGCCAGCAGCTTAGATCTTGGGAGAGAAGGTGAAGCTTTCTTT.

This clone was found a few times. The chain recombines TRBV5-1 with TRBJ1-2; D not certain. The germline V and J ends were trimmed by 4 bases and 0 bases, with 19 bases remaining between them. Germline assignment: CDR1 SGHRS and CDR2 YFSETQ. The CDR3 covers 17 residues. CDR3 sequence (DNA): TGCGCCAGCAGCCACGGTGGGCTGCCTCTGCCTAACTATGGCTACACCTTC. It codes for CASSHGGLPLPNYGYTF.

The chain couples TRBV2 to TRBJ2-4, with a tentative D call TRBD2 (6 bases). Per the germline V gene, CDR1 is SNHLY and CDR2 is FYNNEI. V gave up 7 bases and J gave up 1 base, with 17 bases separating them. This CDR3 has 16 residues. The CDR3 loop reads CASTSGETAAKNIQYF. The CDR3 DNA reads TGTGCCAGCACCTCGGGGGAAACAGCTGCCAAAAACATTCAGTACTTC.

This clone was picked up a small number of times. The rearrangement joins TRBV7-2 to TRBJ1-6, with D perhaps matching TRBD1 (5 bases). V was trimmed by 7 bases and J by 7 bases, leaving 14 bases between them. From germline, CDR1 is SGHTA and CDR2 FQGNSA. The CDR3 runs to 14 residues. The CDR3 loop reads CASTQLRGNSPLHF. CDR3 DNA sequence: TGTGCCAGCACGCAACTTCGGGGGAATTCACCCCTCCACTTT. Full variable domain (rest looked up from reference TRBV7-2 and TRBJ1-6): GAGVSQSPSNKVTEKGKDVELRCDPISGHTALYWYRQSLGQGLEFLIYFQGNSAPDKSGLPSDRFSAERTGGSVSTLTIQRTQQEDSAVYLCASTQLRGNSPLHFGNGTRLTVT.